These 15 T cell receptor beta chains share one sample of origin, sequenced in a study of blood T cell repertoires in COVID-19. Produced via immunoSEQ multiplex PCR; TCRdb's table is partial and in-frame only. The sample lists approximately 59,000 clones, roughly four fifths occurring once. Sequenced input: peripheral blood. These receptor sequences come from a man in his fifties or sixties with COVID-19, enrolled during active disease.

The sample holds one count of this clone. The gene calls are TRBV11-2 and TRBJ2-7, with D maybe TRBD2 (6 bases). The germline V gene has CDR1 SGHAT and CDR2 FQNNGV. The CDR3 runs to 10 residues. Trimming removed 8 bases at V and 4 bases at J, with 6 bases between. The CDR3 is CASAGYEQYF. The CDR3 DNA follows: TGTGCCAGCGCGGGGTACGAGCAGTACTTC.

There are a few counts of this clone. CDR3 DNA: TGTGCCAGCAGTCAGGAGACAGGGGGCTACGAGCAGTACTTC. This sequence encodes CASSQETGGYEQYF. The chain combines TRBV27 with TRBJ2-7; 9 bases are shared with TRBD1. After removal of 5 bases from V and 3 bases from J, the junction contained 5 bases not matched to a gene. Looked up from germline, CDR1 is MNHEY and CDR2 is SMNVEV (reference sequence). CDR3 length: 14 amino acids.

The CDR3 sequence: CASSLRASGSVGEQYF. The CDR3 nucleotides read TGCGCCAGCAGCTTGAGGGCTAGCGGGAGTGTCGGAGAGCAGTACTTC. V usage is TRBV5-1 and J usage is TRBJ2-7, with 10 bases that match TRBD2. Germline trimming cut 1 base from V and 7 bases from J; bases unmatched to any gene: 11. The CDR3 sequence is 16 residues long. The germline V gene encodes CDR1 SGHRS and CDR2 YFSETQ. Looking up the rest from reference TRBV5-1 and TRBJ2-7 gives the full variable domain: KAGVTQTPRYLIKTRGQQVTLSCSPISGHRSVSWYQQTPGQGLQFLFEYFSETQRNKGNFPGRFSGRQFSNSRSEMNVSTLELGDSALYLCASSLRASGSVGEQYFGPGTRLTVT.

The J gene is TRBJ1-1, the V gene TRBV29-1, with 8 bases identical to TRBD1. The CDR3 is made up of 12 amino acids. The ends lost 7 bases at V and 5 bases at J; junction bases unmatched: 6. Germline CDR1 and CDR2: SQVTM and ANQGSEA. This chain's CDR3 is CSGRTGTTEAFF. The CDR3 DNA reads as TGCAGCGGGAGGACAGGGACGACTGAAGCTTTCTTT.

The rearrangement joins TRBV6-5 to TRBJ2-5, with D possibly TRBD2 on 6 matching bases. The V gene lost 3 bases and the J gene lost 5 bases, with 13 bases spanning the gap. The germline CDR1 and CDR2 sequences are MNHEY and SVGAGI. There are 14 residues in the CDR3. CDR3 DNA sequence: TGTGCCAGCAGTTATCGGGGACGGGGGGAGACCCAGTACTTC. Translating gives CASSYRGRGETQYF.

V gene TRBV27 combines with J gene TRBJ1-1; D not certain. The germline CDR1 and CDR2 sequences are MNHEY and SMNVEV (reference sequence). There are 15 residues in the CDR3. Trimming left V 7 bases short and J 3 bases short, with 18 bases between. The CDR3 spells CASTGGSLGDTEAFF. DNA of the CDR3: TGTGCCAGCACGGGAGGCTCCCTTGGGGACACTGAAGCTTTCTTT.

The DNA of the CDR3 is TGTGCCAGCAGTGACAGGGGAAGAAAACTGTTTTTT. Amino acids: CASSDRGRKLFF. The J gene is TRBJ1-4, the V gene TRBV6-1; D is possibly TRBD1 (6 bases). The CDR3 consists of 12 residues. Trimming took off 3 bases at V and 10 bases at J, with 9 bases between the two ends. The germline CDR1 and CDR2 sequences are MNHNS and SASEGT.

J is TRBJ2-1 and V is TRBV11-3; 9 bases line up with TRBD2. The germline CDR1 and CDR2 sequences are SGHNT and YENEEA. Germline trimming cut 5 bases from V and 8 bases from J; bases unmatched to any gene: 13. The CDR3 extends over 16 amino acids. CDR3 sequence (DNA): TGTGCCAGCAGCCAAAAACAACCCGCTAGCGGGGATGAGCAGTTCTTC. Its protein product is CASSQKQPASGDEQFF.

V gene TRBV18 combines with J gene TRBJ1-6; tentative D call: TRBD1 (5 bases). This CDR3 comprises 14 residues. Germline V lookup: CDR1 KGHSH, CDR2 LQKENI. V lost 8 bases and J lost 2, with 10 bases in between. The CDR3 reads CASTDRTYNSPLHF. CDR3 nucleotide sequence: TGTGCCAGCACCGACAGAACCTATAATTCACCCCTCCACTTT.

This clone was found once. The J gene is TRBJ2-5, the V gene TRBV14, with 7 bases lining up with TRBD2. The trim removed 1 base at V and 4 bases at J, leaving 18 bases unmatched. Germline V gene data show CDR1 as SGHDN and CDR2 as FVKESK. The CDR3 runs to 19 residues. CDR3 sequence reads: CASSQGSGRESPFGETQYF. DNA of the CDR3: TGTGCCAGCAGCCAAGGGTCGGGGCGGGAGTCCCCCTTTGGAGAGACCCAGTACTTC.

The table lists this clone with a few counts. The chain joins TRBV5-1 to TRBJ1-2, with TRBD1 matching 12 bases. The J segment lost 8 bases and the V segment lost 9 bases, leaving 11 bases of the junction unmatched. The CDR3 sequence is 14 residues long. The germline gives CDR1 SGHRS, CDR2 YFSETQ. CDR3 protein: CATTPGTGGRGYTF. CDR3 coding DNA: TGCGCCACGACTCCCGGGACAGGGGGCCGCGGCTACACCTTC.

The CDR3 loop reads CASSLAGAGETQYF. In DNA, the CDR3 is TGTGCCAGCAGCCTGGCTGGCGCGGGGGAGACCCAGTACTTC. The rearrangement uses TRBV7-9 and TRBJ2-5; perhaps TRBD2 as D (6 bases). Germline CDR1 reads SEHNR; CDR2 reads FQNEAQ (reference sequence). The V gene lost 5 bases and the J gene lost 5 bases, with 15 bases spanning the gap. The CDR3 covers 14 residues.

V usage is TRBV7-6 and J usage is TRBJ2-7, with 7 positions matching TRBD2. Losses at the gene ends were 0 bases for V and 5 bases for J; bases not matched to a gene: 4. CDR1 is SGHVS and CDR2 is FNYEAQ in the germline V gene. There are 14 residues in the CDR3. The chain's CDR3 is CASSLAGLINEQYF. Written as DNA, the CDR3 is TGTGCCAGCAGCTTAGCGGGACTAATCAACGAGCAGTACTTC.

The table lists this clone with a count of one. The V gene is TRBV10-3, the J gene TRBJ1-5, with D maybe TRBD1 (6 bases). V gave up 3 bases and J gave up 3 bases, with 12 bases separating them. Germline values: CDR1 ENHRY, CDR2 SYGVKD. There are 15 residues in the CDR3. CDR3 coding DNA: TGTGCCATCAGTGAAAATACAGGGCTCAATCAGCCCCAGCATTTT. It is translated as CAISENTGLNQPQHF.

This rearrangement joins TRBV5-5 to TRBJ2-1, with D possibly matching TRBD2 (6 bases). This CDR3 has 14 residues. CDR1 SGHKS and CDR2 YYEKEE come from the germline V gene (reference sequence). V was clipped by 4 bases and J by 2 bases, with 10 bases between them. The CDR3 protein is CASSPGGPYNEQFF. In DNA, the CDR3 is TGTGCCAGCAGCCCCGGGGGTCCCTACAATGAGCAGTTCTTC. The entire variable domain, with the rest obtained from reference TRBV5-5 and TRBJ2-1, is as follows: DAGVTQSPTHLIKTRGQQVTLRCSPISGHKSVSWYQQVLGQGPQFIFQYYEKEERGRGNFPDRFSARQFPNYSSELNVNALLLGDSALYLCASSPGGPYNEQFFGPGTRLTVL.